This TCR beta chain appears in the sequencing data of a study of T cell changes during pregnancy in multiple sclerosis. The assay was immunoSEQ multiplex PCR, and TCRdb's table has in-frame clones only and misses some. The sample lists about 130,000 clones, 96% occurring once. In its sample, this clone was seen once. Trimming cost V 7 bases and J 10 bases; bases outside gene matches: 11. This CDR3 has 14 amino acids. Germline V gene sequence: CDR1 SGDLS, CDR2 YYNGEE. The chain recombines TRBV9 with TRBJ2-1; 10 nucleotides agree with TRBD2. The TCR sequence derives from a female donor with multiple sclerosis, enrolled in a pregnancy study. The sequences come from peripheral blood, collected after pregnancy. In DNA form, the CDR3 reads TGTGCCAGCCGCGAGGGACTAGCGATTGGGGAGCAGTTCTTC. Translating it yields CASREGLAIGEQFF.